The following is a T cell receptor (beta chain) sequence with its context. Its antigen is not known. The sample belongs to a study of cytomegalovirus exposure and HLA in healthy donors. Study-wide results and limits: Follow-up analysis later connected one missense variant in DCLRE1C with trimming of TCR beta V- and J-genes.

Primers: 60 Vbeta forward and 13 Jbeta reverse. The table came from immunoSEQ multiplex PCR; TCRdb's copy has only in-frame clones and leaves some out. The sample contains around 130,000 clones, about two thirds of which appear only once. The origin of this receptor is a woman in her sixties or seventies in good health and CMV-seropositive. Specimen: PBMCs.

The CDR3 reads CASRSGTGAYEQYF. The CDR3 DNA reads as TGCGCCAGCAGGTCGGGGACAGGGGCCTACGAGCAGTACTTC. The V and J genes are TRBV5-1 and TRBJ2-7; 10 positions match TRBD1. CDR1 and CDR2 (germline): SGHRS, YFSETQ. The CDR3 length is 14 residues. The V and J ends lost 5 bases and 2 bases, in that order; junction bases with no gene match: 4.